The sequence of this TCR beta chain was determined in a study of cytomegalovirus exposure and HLA in healthy donors. General observations from the study: Researchers left out some V segments, among them TRBV6-2 and TRBV6-3, as indistinguishable.

The PCR made use of 60 Vbeta and 13 Jbeta primers. Generated by immunoSEQ multiplex PCR, the TCRdb table keeps only in-frame clones and is missing some. The table records roughly 120,000 clones, less than 85% of them present only once. Concerning this clone: What it recognizes is unknown.

V was clipped by 4 bases and J by 0 bases; unmatched bases: 9. CDR3 size: 19 residues. CDR1 is ENHRY and CDR2 is SYGVKD in the germline V gene. V gene TRBV10-3 combines with J gene TRBJ1-6; 10 bases align to TRBD1. Sequencing was done on a sample of PBMCs. The source is a male donor in good health and CMV-seronegative. This chain's CDR3 is CAISGLGQGKSSYNSPLHF. CDR3 DNA: TGTGCCATCAGTGGTCTGGGACAGGGGAAAAGCTCCTATAATTCACCCCTCCACTTT.